This TCR beta chain was retrieved from a study of cytomegalovirus exposure and HLA in healthy donors listed by TCRdb under 2017. Looking at the study overall: An earlier analysis of about 560 of the donors reported 250 to 350 Gb of sequence data and 95 million to 120 million unique TCR beta sequences obtained from around 170 million T cells. An early release covering 550 to 650 HLA-typed donors comprised about 300 gigabases of sequencing data and 85 million or so unique TCR sequences. Of the roughly 410 genotyped donors, 75% to 85% were placed in the genetic ancestry cluster associated with self-reported Caucasian donors. The study aimed to test whether signatures of past pathogen exposure could be identified by cataloging public T cell receptors. The study used immunosequencing to profile the T cell repertoires of approximately 650 subjects and linked those repertoires to cytomegalovirus serostatus. Besides the first cohort of 666 subjects, a separate validation cohort made up of roughly 120 different subjects was used. High-throughput TCR immunosequencing, statistical association of individual TCRs with disease status, and machine learning were combined to predict cytomegalovirus infection status. A later analysis re-examined previously published TCR beta repertoires from over 500 donors and added high-resolution HLA genotyping to investigate patterns of TCR occurrence. Rather than using new phenotypic data, the later analysis identified candidate immune exposures from TCR beta sequences and from how often those sequences occurred across donors. An earlier analysis of several hundred of the donors applied high-throughput TCR beta sequencing to assess whether each TCR beta V gene segment acted as functional or pseudogenic. Donor age, sex, ethnicity and CMV serostatus were collected together with the repertoire data. A later genetic analysis took genome-wide SNP genotypes for about 55% of the 666 donors and used that subset as a discovery cohort. Every discovery cohort repertoire had been produced on one sequencing platform. HLA typing included class I and class II loci at four-digit resolution. The number of donors typed differed by locus, with roughly 620-630 for A, B, C, DRB1 and DQB1, around 520 for DQA1, 600 to 610 for DPA1, and around 430 for DPB1. Roughly five DR-DQ haplotypes were handled as single units for association and clustering, since linkage in the cohort was strong. Across under 500 genotyped donors of the cohort, an average of roughly 250,000 unique TCR beta nucleotide sequences per donor were sequenced, and about a sixth of those sequences were non-productive. General conclusions and limits of the study: The presence/absence analyses assumed that sequencing depth was roughly uniform across donors, and that assumption may not be true. Broadly in line with IMGT annotations, most TCR beta V segments showed up in productive rearrangements about 87% or about 30% of the time in an earlier analysis of several hundred of the donors. Several of the top co-occurrence clusters appeared to be linked to parvovirus B19, influenza, CMV and Epstein-Barr virus, according to a later analysis. A later analysis found that TCR association rates varied across HLA loci, with DRB1 alleles showing the most associated TCRs and HLA-C alleles the fewest. An association between a missense DCLRE1C variant and V-gene and J-gene trimming of TCR beta chains was found in a later genetic analysis and replicated in an independent cohort. The classifier was reported to diagnose cytomegalovirus status with high specificity and sensitivity in both the original and validation cohorts. In a later genetic analysis, fewer N-insertions in productive TCRs were reported among donors in an Asian-associated ancestry cluster than the approximately 710-donor mean. While some public TCRs were present in many individuals, most TCR sequences turned up only very rarely across donors. A later analysis found that HLA-associated TCR beta chains were more clonally expanded and had lower generation probabilities than equally common non-associated chains. The authors suggested that the approach could potentially be generalized to other disease states and immunological phenotypes. Only TCR beta chains were sequenced in this cohort, and the absence of alpha or paired-chain data limited detectable features. Correlated functional status among segregating V segments might be attributable to linkage disequilibrium, but an unknown experimental factor could not be ruled out. A further reported finding was that TCR beta sequences accurately predicted the HLA-A and HLA-B alleles for most subjects in the first cohort. The earlier analysis of almost 600 of the donors excluded 15 to 20 rarely observed V segments, including chromosome 9 orphons, because counts were too low. A group of highly shared sequence variants was considered likely to be a technical artifact of the sequencing pipeline. According to a later analysis, most CMV-associated TCR beta chains appeared to be HLA-restricted, and the HLA associations seemed to be driven largely by CMV exposure. A later analysis associated about 17,000 TCR beta sequences with specific HLA alleles at a false discovery rate of 0.05. The study listed 164 TCR beta chains as associated with cytomegalovirus. Because HLA typing was unavailable for some donors at each locus, only the typed subset was used in association tests. The 87-base-pair reads could not distinguish some IMGT-functional V segments, including TRBV6-2 and TRBV6-3, so those segments were excluded. A few of the identified cytomegalovirus-associated TCR beta chains were confirmed in vitro to be specific for cytomegalovirus antigens. Immune exposure information for the cohort was limited to CMV serostatus. When HLA alleles, especially DR and DQ, strongly co-occurred, attributing TCR associations to individual alleles was difficult.

A distance of 5 bases separates the germline ends of V and J, which lose 3 bases and 2 bases respectively. The germline V gene (reference sequence) gives CDR1 as LNHDA and CDR2 as SQIVND. From the cysteine up to the phenylalanine, the CDR3 has a length of 13 residues. Kept here is only the CDR3 DNA, which spans 39 bases and is read in frame from base 1. The receptor library was made with the immunoSEQ multiplex PCR assay. The multiplex PCR relied on a mix of 60 forward primers for TCR Vbeta segments and 13 reverse primers for TCR Jbeta segments. The CDR3 region of rearranged TCR beta genes was amplified from genomic DNA with a multiplex PCR assay. Amplified TCR beta libraries were sequenced as 87-base-pair reads on the Illumina HiSeq System. In the original analysis: A later analysis tallied tens of millions of unique TCR beta chains across the 640 or so repertoires, and some 12 million of those chains were shared by two or more donors. A nearest-neighbor algorithm error-corrected the raw reads and collapsed the reads into unique sequences, merging closely related sequences to remove PCR and sequencing errors. V, D and J gene segments were assigned by aligning CDR3 sequences to IMGT reference sequences. For a sequence to be retained, a match of at least six nucleotides was required to both a V gene segment and a J gene segment. A rearrangement counted as productive if the CDR3 had no stop codons and remained in frame with V and J, and every other rearrangement counted as non-productive. CDR3 was defined by IMGT convention, running from the second conserved V-encoded cysteine to the conserved J-encoded phenylalanine. The earlier analysis of about 610 of the donors excluded any sequence lacking an unambiguous match to a single V gene segment. An earlier analysis of just under 600 of the donors called V segments functional above 56.7% productive rearrangements and segregating when the between-donor standard deviation exceeded 5%. To diagnose cytomegalovirus status from the catalog of TCR beta chain sequences, a statistical classification framework was built. V and J gene assignment, in a later analysis, came from comparing TCR nucleotide sequences with IMGT/GENE-DB human TR gene sequences. A later analysis assigned CDR3 sequences and most-parsimonious VDJ recombination scenarios with the TCRdist pipeline. In a later analysis, every TCR beta chain was defined by the combination of its CDR3 amino acid sequence and its V-gene family, and reads without a unique V-gene family were dropped. To address suspected cross-contamination and a sequencing artifact, a later analysis removed a few hundred highly shared, low-generation-probability nucleotide sequences. In a later analysis, a clonal expansion index for each public chain was calculated from normalized within-repertoire ranks of inferred template counts. A later analysis computed generation probabilities with a VDJ recombination model fitted to out-of-frame rearrangements, and checked the results against IGoR. In a later analysis, hypergeometric tests were used to score TCR-TCR, TCR-HLA and TCR-CMV co-occurrence, with a repertoire-size bias correction applied to TCR pairs. A later analysis estimated false discovery rates by permuting HLA or CMV assignments 20 times. In a later analysis, co-occurring TCRs were grouped with DBSCAN, and TCRdist sequence similarity was added when clustering was performed within HLA-allele-positive subsets. For co-occurrence clustering, repertoires with fewer than 30,000 or more than 120,000 public chains were excluded, along with five or six repertoires with anomalous nucleotide sharing. Not all clones reach the TCRdb copy of this immuneACCESS table, which keeps in-frame sequences only. Checked studies attribute under half of the gap to unresolved V genes and leave the rest unexplained. The V and J calls and clone size are taken from that table; D and trimming were inferred from the DNA. The sample has over 200,000 clones on record, around 73% of them singletons. The ten largest clonotypes hold 3.5% to 4% of the sample.

As to this clone: What this receptor recognizes is not known. No base-level quality is on record; no much larger clone is a single base apart.

The cohort was made up of approximately 670 healthy bone marrow donors. Cohort members were all nominally healthy when sampled, although unrecorded immune exposures were likely present. The donor was CMV seronegative and belonged to the group of several hundred seronegative cohort members. A peripheral blood sample was provided by each donor, and peripheral blood mononuclear cells were used for TCR beta sequencing. The Qiagen DNeasy Blood Extraction Kit was used to extract genomic DNA from the blood cell samples. What was sequenced was PBMCs. Recombination linked TRBV19 to TRBJ1-5; the D gene cannot be named for sure. This receptor was identified in a male donor in good health and CMV-seronegative. The DNA sequence is as follows: TGTGCCAGTAGTATCGGGGGCAATCAGCCCCAGCATTTT. Its coded protein is CASSIGGNQPQHF.